Reported below is one T cell receptor beta chain. Antigen: not known. Using immunoSEQ multiplex PCR, the repertoire was profiled, and TCRdb retains in-frame clones only, with some absent. The profile shows approximately 100,000 clones, around 90% of them singletons. The sample comes from a study of T cell responses to AZD1222 COVID-19 vaccine. About the study: Doses given second, at about 4 or about 12 weeks, were pooled.

The CDR3 contains 15 residues. The germline V and J ends were trimmed by 1 base and 7 bases, with 16 bases remaining between them. The germline gives CDR1 SGHAT, CDR2 FQNNGV. Overall study results and limits: There were vaccine-associated CD4 TCRs across spike, dominant at 160-218 and 743-854. Repertoires in all cases were sampled only once the peak T cell response had passed. An increase in Spike-specific TCR breadth and depth was observed after two AZD1222 doses.

The source material was peripheral blood, sampled on day 0 of AZD1222 vaccination. The receptor's source is an adult in good health. The V call is TRBV11-2, the J call TRBJ1-2; D gene uncertain. The CDR3 coding sequence is TGTGCCAGCAGCTTAGTCCCGTTAACAGTTTTTGGCTACACCTTC. Translated, it gives CASSLVPLTVFGYTF.